The 12 T cell receptor beta chains below all came from one sample that was sequenced in a study of regulatory T cells in long-lasting Graves disease (dated by TCRdb to the early 2020s). Receptor libraries were prepared by multiplex PCR. Instrument on record: Illumina HiSeq 4000. iRepertoire HTBI primers and Arm-PCR amplification of CDR3 regions were used to construct TCR beta libraries. The raw public reads went through TCRdb reprocessing: fastp at Q25, MiXCR clone calling, in-frame beta chains kept. Each record represents a unique CDR3 protein, reported with the most common genes and DNA among its rows. The sample table shows over 400,000 distinct CDR3 sequences, and 14% are seen once. Roughly 18% of the sample is held by the ten biggest clonotypes. What the time point label conveys for this sample: newly diagnosed GD, antithyroid drugs for less than 3 months. For both TCR sequencing and RNA sequencing, RNA was extracted from PBMCs in TRIzol.

The same sample was also used in a study of T cells in Graves' hyperthyroidism and ophthalmopathy.

Here the sequenced sample was peripheral blood mononuclear cells (PBMCs), taken at new diagnosis, from a patient treated with antithyroid drugs. The receptor set was obtained from a woman aged 50 to 65 with Graves disease. Donor details come from another sample of the same person, matched by shared clones.

This clonotype was counted only a few times. The J gene is TRBJ2-3, the V gene TRBV2; D is unresolved. The CDR3 has 13 amino acids. The germline CDR1 and CDR2 sequences are SNHLY and FYNNEI. Trimming left V 8 bases short and J 2 bases short, with 11 bases between. In DNA, the CDR3 is TGTGCCAGCGTTCATGCTTACACAGATACGCAGTATTTT. It codes for CASVHAYTDTQYF. The full variable domain, rest sourced from reference TRBV2 and TRBJ2-3, is EPEVTQTPSHQVTQMGQEVILRCVPISNHLYFYWYRQILGQKVEFLVSFYNNEISEKSEIFDDQFSVERPDGSNFTLKIRSTKLEDSAMYFCASVHAYTDTQYFGPGTRLTVL.

This clonotype was detected only a few times. The J gene is TRBJ2-7, the V gene TRBV9; TRBD2 aligns across 11 bases. Germline V lookup: CDR1 SGDLS, CDR2 YYNGEE. V shed 5 bases and J 3 bases; nucleotides not matched to a gene: 4. This CDR3 region has 14 residues. CDR3 in amino acids: CASSPSGRYYEQYF. Written as DNA, the CDR3 is TGTGCCAGCAGTCCTAGCGGGAGGTACTACGAGCAGTACTTC. The variable domain in full, with the rest retrieved from reference TRBV9 and TRBJ2-7, is DSGVTQTPKHLITATGQRVTLRCSPRSGDLSVYWYQQSLDQGLQFLIQYYNGEERAKGNILERFSAQQFPDLHSELNLSSLELGDSALYFCASSPSGRYYEQYFGPGTRLTVT.

This clonotype was counted many times. V gene TRBV5-1 combines with J gene TRBJ1-4; TRBD1 agrees at 8 bases. With 4 bases clipped from V and 12 bases from J, the junction kept 11 bases outside the gene matches. CDR1 SGHRS and CDR2 YFSETQ come from the germline V gene. The CDR3 contains 14 residues. CDR3 loop: CASSIGQGVPQLFF. In nucleotides, the CDR3 is TGCGCCAGCAGCATCGGACAGGGCGTCCCCCAACTGTTTTTT.

This clonotype was recorded at least ten times. The CDR3 bases are TGTGCCAGCAGCCTTGGGACAGGGGGTCAGCAGCCCCAGCATTTT. Amino acid sequence: CASSLGTGGQQPQHF. V usage is TRBV7-9 and J usage is TRBJ1-5; 11 nucleotides match TRBD1. Germline CDR1 and CDR2: SEHNR and FQNEAQ (reference sequence). This CDR3 has 15 amino acids. V was pared by 5 bases and J by 7 bases, with 7 bases of the junction left unmatched.

The CDR3 DNA sequence: TGTGCCAGCAGCCAAGACCCGGGACAGACAGATACGCAGTATTTT. Encoded protein: CASSQDPGQTDTQYF. The chain has TRBV6-2 or TRBV6-3 and TRBJ2-3, with 7 bases identical to TRBD1. The CDR3 spans 15 residues. The V gene end was trimmed by 6 bases and the J gene end by 3 bases; junction bases not matched to a gene: 9. Germline V lookup: CDR1 MNHEY, CDR2 SVGEGT.

This clonotype was seen more than once but under ten times. The chain combines TRBV5-6 with TRBJ1-3; no reliable D call. V dropped 5 bases and J dropped 2 bases, with 11 bases sitting between them. The CDR3 runs to 14 residues. Germline CDR1 and CDR2: SGHDT and YYEEEE. The CDR3 DNA reads as TGTGCCAGCAGTCCGGATTGGACTGGAAACACCATATATTTT. Translating it yields CASSPDWTGNTIYF.

The table lists this clonotype with a few counts. The chain links TRBV7-6 to TRBJ2-3, with 8 bases lining up with TRBD2. CDR1 and CDR2 from the germline V gene are SGHVS and FNYEAQ. V gave up 3 bases and J gave up 4 bases; unmatched junction bases: 12. The CDR3 is 17 amino acids. Here the CDR3 DNA reads TGTGCCAGCAGCTTGACCCCTCAGCGGGAGTCTCCAGATACGCAGTATTTT. This encodes CASSLTPQRESPDTQYF.

In its sample, this clonotype was seen many times. The chain is built from TRBV6-1 and TRBJ1-2, with D hard to call. Germline CDR1 and CDR2: MNHNS and SASEGT. The CDR3 is made up of 12 amino acids. The ends were cut back, 6 bases at V and 1 base at J, with 6 bases in the middle. CDR3 in amino acids: CASREINYGYTF. CDR3 sequence (DNA): TGTGCCAGCAGAGAGATTAACTATGGCTACACCTTC.

This clonotype was counted only a few times. This sequence joins TRBV7-6 and TRBJ1-5, with 7 bases identical to TRBD1. The germline V gene encodes CDR1 SGHVS and CDR2 FNYEAQ. The CDR3 runs to 17 residues. Germline trimming cut 5 bases from V and 4 bases from J; bases unmatched to any gene: 14. The CDR3 coding sequence is TGTGCCAGCAGCCTACAAGCAAGACAGGGCACGAATCAGCCCCAGCATTTT. Translation: CASSLQARQGTNQPQHF.

The sample holds many counts of this clonotype. CDR3 residues: CASSLEFFTDTQYF. The CDR3 DNA reads as TGTGCCAGCAGCTTAGAGTTTTTCACAGATACGCAGTATTTT. The chain has TRBV7-9 and TRBJ2-3; D uncertain. The CDR3 contains 14 residues. V lost 1 base and J lost 2, with 7 bases in between. Germline V gives CDR1 SEHNR, CDR2 FQNEAQ (reference sequence).

A remark on this clonotype: This may arise from a read error, as a much more abundant clone is one base away. The rearrangement links TRBV11-2 to TRBJ1-1; D possibly corresponds to TRBD1 (5 bases). This CDR3 is built from 16 residues. CDR1 is SGHAT, CDR2 FQNNGV, per germline. CDR3 coding DNA: TGTGCCAGCAGCTTTGGGGTCGGAGGGGCGGACACTGAAGCTCTCTTT. It yields the protein CASSFGVGGADTEALF.

This clonotype was detected ten times or more. CDR3 protein: CASKGAGANTGELFF. The DNA of the CDR3 is TGTGCCAGTAAAGGAGCGGGGGCGAACACCGGGGAGCTGTTTTTT. This chain joins TRBV19 and TRBJ2-2; 8 positions match TRBD2. With 7 bases clipped from V and 0 bases from J, the junction kept 4 bases outside the gene matches. Germline CDR1 and CDR2: LNHDA and SQIVND (reference sequence). The CDR3 sequence is 15 residues long.